The 2 T cell receptor beta chains listed next were all sequenced from one sample in a study of cytomegalovirus exposure and HLA in healthy donors. PCR was performed using 60 Vbeta and 13 Jbeta primers. Sequenced by immunoSEQ multiplex PCR; TCRdb stores in-frame clones only, minus some. The table has about 170,000 clones, more than 60% seen once. Sequencing input: PBMCs. These receptors were collected from a female donor in good health and CMV-seronegative.

This clone came up once. The rearrangement joins TRBV9 to TRBJ2-3; maybe TRBD1 (6 bases). In germline, CDR1 is SGDLS, CDR2 YYNGEE. V lost 0 bases, J lost 4 bases, and 18 bases lay in between. The CDR3 is 17 residues long. In DNA form, the CDR3 reads TGTGCCAGCAGCGTAGGGATACAGGGAAGGAAGGCAGATACGCAGTATTTT. This codes for CASSVGIQGRKADTQYF.

This chain links TRBV7-2 with TRBJ2-5, with 14 bases lining up with TRBD2. V trimming: 11 bases; J trimming: 4 bases; junction bases outside the gene matches: 3. This CDR3 contains 13 residues. From germline, CDR1 is SGHTA and CDR2 FQGNSA. The CDR3 region has the DNA TGTGCCGGCGGGACTAGCGGGAGAGAGACCCAGTACTTC. Translated, it gives CAGGTSGRETQYF. The variable domain in full, completed from reference TRBV7-2 and TRBJ2-5, reads GAGVSQSPSNKVTEKGKDVELRCDPISGHTALYWYRQSLGQGLEFLIYFQGNSAPDKSGLPSDRFSAERTGGSVSTLTIQRTQQEDSAVYLCAGGTSGRETQYFGPGTRLLVL.